The 19 T cell receptor beta chains listed next were all sequenced from one sample in a study of shared clonotypes between healthy human individuals. TCRdb's table, derived via immunoSEQ multiplex PCR, lists solely in-frame clones and lacks some. The sample holds millions of clones; around 94% are singletons and the top ten take over 0.12%. The material sequenced was naive CD4+ T cells sorted from blood. Subset reported: CD45RA+ positively selected. These TCRs come from a man between 18 and 35 years old in good health.

This clone was seen once. The rearrangement uses TRBV6-5 and TRBJ2-7; no clear D gene. Deletions cut 4 bases from V and 4 bases from J, with 14 bases between. The CDR3 totals 14 residues. The germline gives CDR1 MNHEY, CDR2 SVGAGI. The CDR3 loop is CASSLDSGGYEQYF. In DNA, the CDR3 is TGTGCCAGCAGTTTAGACTCCGGTGGATACGAGCAGTACTTC.

The V call is TRBV5-4, the J call TRBJ2-7; TRBD1 matches 9 bases. The CDR3 is 17 residues long. Looked up from germline, CDR1 is SGHNT and CDR2 is YYREEE (reference sequence). J lost 4 bases, V lost 2 bases, and 13 bases had no gene match. As DNA, the CDR3 is TGTGCCAGCAGCTTCGGGGCCCCGGGACAGGGAGGGTACGAGCAGTACTTC. It translates to CASSFGAPGQGGYEQYF.

The chain carries TRBV10-3 and TRBJ2-3, with D hard to call. V lost 0 bases and J lost 2, with 9 bases in between. Germline CDR1 reads ENHRY; CDR2 reads SYGVKD. The CDR3 totals 15 residues. For the CDR3, the DNA is TGTGCCATCAGTGAGTCCCCCGGGCTCACAGATACGCAGTATTTT. Translated: CAISESPGLTDTQYF.

This chain joins TRBV5-6 and TRBJ2-3, with D perhaps matching TRBD1 or TRBD2 (5 bases each). V lost 0 bases, J lost 2 bases, and 13 bases lay in between. CDR1 SGHDT and CDR2 YYEEEE come from the germline V gene. The CDR3 has 16 residues. In DNA form, the CDR3 reads TGTGCCAGCAGCTTGGCCGACGGGGCGCCCACAGATACGCAGTATTTT. As protein: CASSLADGAPTDTQYF.

This clone was found once. The chain carries TRBV28 and TRBJ2-2; D is perhaps TRBD2 (6 bases). The CDR3 extends over 16 amino acids. V was trimmed by 6 bases and J by 7 bases, leaving 21 bases between them. CDR1 MDHEN and CDR2 SYDVKM come from the germline V gene. This chain's CDR3 is CASRTTGQGLSGELFF. CDR3 bases: TGTGCCAGCAGAACCACGGGGCAGGGACTTAGCGGGGAGCTGTTTTTT.

The chain is built from TRBV2 and TRBJ1-4, with D perhaps matching TRBD1 (5 bases). This CDR3 comprises 15 residues. V was trimmed by 4 bases and J by 0 bases, leaving 9 bases between them. In germline, CDR1 is SNHLY, CDR2 FYNNEI. As DNA, the CDR3 is TGTGCCAGCAGTGGGGGACGTGCAACTAATGAAAAACTGTTTTTT. Its protein product is CASSGGRATNEKLFF.

This clone was seen just once. CDR3 nucleotides: TGTGCCAGCAGCTTACGGGAGAATTCACCCCTCCACTTT. This translates into CASSLRENSPLHF. This rearrangement joins TRBV13 to TRBJ1-6; D is undetermined. Germline V lookup: CDR1 PRHDT, CDR2 FYEKMQ (reference sequence). The V and J ends lost 2 bases and 7 bases respectively, with 6 bases between them. This CDR3 has 13 residues.

CDR3 in amino acids: CASSHPGWGTEAFF. The CDR3 nucleotides read TGCGCCAGCAGCCATCCTGGTTGGGGGACTGAAGCTTTCTTT. The chain recombines TRBV4-1 with TRBJ1-1; possible D gene TRBD1, 5 bases. The germline V and J ends were trimmed by 3 bases and 5 bases, with 13 bases remaining between them. The CDR3 has 14 residues. CDR1 is MGHRA, CDR2 YSYEKL, per germline.

J is TRBJ2-7 and V is TRBV5-5; the match to TRBD2 covers 7 bases. The CDR3 is 15 amino acids. Per the germline V gene, CDR1 is SGHKS and CDR2 is YYEKEE (reference sequence). The ends lost 0 bases at V and 0 bases at J; junction bases unmatched: 3. For the CDR3, the DNA is TGTGCCAGCAGCTTGGCTCCTAGCGGCTCCTACGAGCAGTACTTC. This translates into CASSLAPSGSYEQYF.

This clone was observed a few times. This chain joins TRBV5-1 and TRBJ2-1; 7 bases are shared with TRBD2. The J segment lost 3 bases and the V segment lost 0 bases, leaving 3 bases of the junction unmatched. Germline loops: CDR1 SGHRS, CDR2 YFSETQ. The length of the CDR3 is 15 residues. CDR3 coding DNA: TGCGCCAGCAGCTTGGAGGCTAGCGGCTACAATGAGCAGTTCTTC. Translation gives CASSLEASGYNEQFF.

The genes are TRBV30 and TRBJ1-1; 7 positions agree with TRBD1. Germline-derived CDR1 and CDR2 are GTSNPN and SVGIG (reference sequence). The CDR3 loop spans 14 amino acids. V gave up 4 bases and J gave up 4 bases; unmatched junction bases: 9. This CDR3 is CAWNPTGLGTEAFF. CDR3 bases: TGTGCCTGGAACCCGACAGGGTTGGGCACTGAAGCTTTCTTT.

The chain combines TRBV6-4 with TRBJ2-7; D not resolved. From germline, CDR1 is MRHNA and CDR2 SNTAGT. V was clipped by 1 base and J by 0 bases, with 7 bases between them. CDR3 length equals 14 residues. The CDR3, as DNA: TGTGCCAGCAGTGACTGGCGGAGCTCCTACGAGCAGTACTTC. As protein: CASSDWRSSYEQYF.

This sequence joins TRBV28 and TRBJ2-7, with 11 bases aligning to TRBD1. This CDR3 spans 18 amino acids. The germline V gene encodes CDR1 MDHEN and CDR2 SYDVKM. The V and J ends lost 1 base and 7 bases, in that order; junction bases with no gene match: 15. The CDR3 DNA reads as TGTGCCAGCAGTTTATTAAACGGGTTGGGACAGGGGGAAAGGGAGCAGTACTTC. Amino acids: CASSLLNGLGQGEREQYF. Filled out from reference TRBV28 and TRBJ2-7, the complete variable domain reads DVKVTQSSRYLVKRTGEKVFLECVQDMDHENMFWYRQDPGLGLRLIYFSYDVKMKEKGDIPEGYSVSREKKERFSLILESASTNQTSMYLCASSLLNGLGQGEREQYFGPGTRLTVT.

The chain is built from TRBV11-3 and TRBJ1-2, with TRBD1 identical over 8 bases. The CDR3 length is 14 residues. V shed 4 bases, J shed 4 bases, and the junction held 5 bases outside the gene matches. Germline assignment: CDR1 SGHNT and CDR2 YENEEA. The CDR3 coding sequence is TGTGCCAGCAGCTCTGACAGGGGCTTCTATGGCTACACCTTC. It is translated as CASSSDRGFYGYTF.

The chain recombines TRBV6-5 with TRBJ2-5; 15 nucleotides agree with TRBD2. V was pared by 4 bases and J by 6 bases, with 3 bases of the junction left unmatched. Germline V lookup: CDR1 MNHEY, CDR2 SVGAGI. The CDR3 has 15 residues. CDR3 nucleotides: TGTGCCAGCAGTTCCGGACTAGCGGGAGGGCAGACCCAGTACTTC. This gives the protein CASSSGLAGGQTQYF.

The chain has TRBV27 and TRBJ2-7; 8 nucleotides agree with TRBD2. V lost 6 bases to trimming and J lost 1 base; unmatched junction nucleotides: 14. The length of the CDR3 is 17 residues. Germline V lookup: CDR1 MNHEY, CDR2 SMNVEV (reference sequence). Written as DNA, the CDR3 is TGTGCCAGCAGCCGAGATCAGGCTAGCGGGCGATCCTACGAGCAGTACTTC. Encoded protein: CASSRDQASGRSYEQYF.

This clone was observed a few times. J is TRBJ1-2 and V is TRBV29-1; 7 bases are shared with TRBD1. The CDR3 covers 12 residues. The V gene's germline CDR1 is SQVTM and CDR2 ANQGSEA. The trim removed 3 bases at V and 8 bases at J, leaving 6 bases unmatched. DNA of the CDR3: TGCAGCGTTGAGGACTTACAGGGGGGCTACACCTTC. It yields the protein CSVEDLQGGYTF.

This chain uses TRBV5-4 with TRBJ1-6; D is possibly TRBD1 (5 bases). The germline V and J ends were trimmed by 2 bases and 14 bases, with 11 bases remaining between them. This CDR3 comprises 12 residues. Germline CDR1 and CDR2: SGHNT and YYREEE (reference sequence). CDR3 in DNA: TGTGCCAGCAGCTTACCAGGGCATGCCCTCCACTTT. Its translation: CASSLPGHALHF.

In this sample, this clone turned up once. The rearrangement uses TRBV6-5 and TRBJ2-1; 7 bases match TRBD2. From germline, CDR1 is MNHEY and CDR2 SVGAGI. With 6 bases clipped from V and 4 bases from J, the junction kept 9 bases outside the gene matches. This CDR3 contains 15 residues. The chain's CDR3 is CASRSTGTTYNEQFF. CDR3 coding DNA: TGTGCCAGCAGGTCCACCGGGACTACGTACAATGAGCAGTTCTTC.